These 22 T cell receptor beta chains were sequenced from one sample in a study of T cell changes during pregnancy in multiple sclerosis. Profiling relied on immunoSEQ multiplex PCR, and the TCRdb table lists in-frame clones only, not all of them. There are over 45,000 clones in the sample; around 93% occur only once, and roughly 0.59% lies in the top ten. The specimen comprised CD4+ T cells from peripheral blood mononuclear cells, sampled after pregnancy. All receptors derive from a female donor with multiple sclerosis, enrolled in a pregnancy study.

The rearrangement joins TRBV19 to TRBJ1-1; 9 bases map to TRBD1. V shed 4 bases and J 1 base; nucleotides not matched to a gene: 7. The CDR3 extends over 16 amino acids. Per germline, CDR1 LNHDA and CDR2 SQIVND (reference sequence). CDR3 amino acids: CASSTRQGEKNTEAFF. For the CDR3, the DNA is TGTGCCAGTAGTACCCGACAGGGGGAAAAGAACACTGAAGCTTTCTTT.

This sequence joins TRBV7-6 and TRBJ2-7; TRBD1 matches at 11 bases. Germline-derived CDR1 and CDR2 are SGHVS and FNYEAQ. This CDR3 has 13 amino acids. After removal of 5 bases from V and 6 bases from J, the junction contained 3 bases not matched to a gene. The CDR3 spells CASSMGTGGEQYF. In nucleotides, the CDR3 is TGTGCCAGCAGCATGGGGACAGGGGGCGAGCAGTACTTC. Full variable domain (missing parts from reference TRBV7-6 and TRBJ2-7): GAGVSQSPRYKVTKRGQDVALRCDPISGHVSLYWYRQALGQGPEFLTYFNYEAQQDKSGLPNDRFSAERPEGSISTLTIQRTEQRDSAMYRCASSMGTGGEQYFGPGTRLTVT.

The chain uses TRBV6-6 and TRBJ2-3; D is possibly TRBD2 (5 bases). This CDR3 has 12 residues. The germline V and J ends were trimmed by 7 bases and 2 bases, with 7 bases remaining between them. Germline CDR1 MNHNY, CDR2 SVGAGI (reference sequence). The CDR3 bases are TGTGCCAGCAAGCTAGCCACAGATACGCAGTATTTT. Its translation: CASKLATDTQYF.

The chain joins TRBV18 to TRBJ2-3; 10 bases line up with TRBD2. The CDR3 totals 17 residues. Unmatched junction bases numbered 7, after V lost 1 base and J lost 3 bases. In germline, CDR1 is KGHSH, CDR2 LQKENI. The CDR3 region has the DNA TGTGCCAGCTCACCACAAAGAGCGGGAGGGGCGACAGATACGCAGTATTTT. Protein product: CASSPQRAGGATDTQYF.

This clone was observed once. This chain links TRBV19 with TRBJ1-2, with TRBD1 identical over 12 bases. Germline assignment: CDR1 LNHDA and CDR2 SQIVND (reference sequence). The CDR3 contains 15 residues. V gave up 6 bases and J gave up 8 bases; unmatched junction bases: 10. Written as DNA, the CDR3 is TGTGCCAGTAGCTTGACCGGGACAGGGGGCTACGGCTACACCTTC. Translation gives CASSLTGTGGYGYTF.

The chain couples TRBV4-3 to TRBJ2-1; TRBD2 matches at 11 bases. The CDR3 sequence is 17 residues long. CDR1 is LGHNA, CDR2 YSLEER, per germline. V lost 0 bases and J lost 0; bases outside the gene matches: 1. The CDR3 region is CASSQDTSGSSYNEQFF. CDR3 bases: TGCGCCAGCAGCCAAGATACTAGCGGGAGCTCCTACAATGAGCAGTTCTTC.

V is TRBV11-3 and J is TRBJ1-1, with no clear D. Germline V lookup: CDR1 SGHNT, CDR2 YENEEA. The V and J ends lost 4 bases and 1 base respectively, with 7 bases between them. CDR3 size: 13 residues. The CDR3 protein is CASSYTANTEAFF. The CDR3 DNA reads TGTGCCAGCAGCTACACAGCGAACACTGAAGCTTTCTTT. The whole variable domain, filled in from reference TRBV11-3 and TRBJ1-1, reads EAGVVQSPRYKIIEKKQPVAFWCNPISGHNTLYWYLQNLGQGPELLIRYENEEAVDDSQLPKDRFSAERLKGVDSTLKIQPAELGDSAVYLCASSYTANTEAFFGQGTRLTVV.

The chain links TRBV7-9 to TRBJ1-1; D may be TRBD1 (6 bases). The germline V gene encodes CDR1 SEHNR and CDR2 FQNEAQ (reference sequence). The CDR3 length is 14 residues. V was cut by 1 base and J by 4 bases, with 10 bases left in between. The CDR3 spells CASSLVKGGTEAFF. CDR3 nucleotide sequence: TGTGCCAGCAGCTTAGTGAAAGGGGGCACTGAAGCTTTCTTT.

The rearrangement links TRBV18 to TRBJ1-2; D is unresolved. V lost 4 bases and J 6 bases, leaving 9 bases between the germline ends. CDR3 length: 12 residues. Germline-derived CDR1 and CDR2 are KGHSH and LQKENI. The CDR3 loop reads CASSLRVDGYTF. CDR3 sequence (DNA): TGTGCCAGCTCACTGCGGGTGGATGGCTACACCTTC.

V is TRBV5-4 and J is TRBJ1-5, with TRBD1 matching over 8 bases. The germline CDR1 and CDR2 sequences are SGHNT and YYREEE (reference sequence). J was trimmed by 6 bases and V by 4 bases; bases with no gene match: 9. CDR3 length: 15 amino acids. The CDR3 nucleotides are TGTGCCAGCAGCCCAGGGGGCGCCGATCGTCAGCCCCAGCATTTT. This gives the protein CASSPGGADRQPQHF.

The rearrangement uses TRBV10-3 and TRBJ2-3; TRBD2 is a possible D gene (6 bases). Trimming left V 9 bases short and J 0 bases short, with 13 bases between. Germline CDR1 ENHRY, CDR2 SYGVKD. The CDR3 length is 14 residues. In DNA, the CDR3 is TGTGCCATGGCTGACAGCGGGAGCACAGATACGCAGTATTTT. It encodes CAMADSGSTDTQYF.

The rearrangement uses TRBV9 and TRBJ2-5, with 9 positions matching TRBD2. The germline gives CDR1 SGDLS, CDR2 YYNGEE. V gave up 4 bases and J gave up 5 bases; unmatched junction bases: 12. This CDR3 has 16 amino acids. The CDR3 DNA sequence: TGTGCCAGCAGCACTATAATTAGCGGGAGAGGCGAGACCCAGTACTTC. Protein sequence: CASSTIISGRGETQYF.

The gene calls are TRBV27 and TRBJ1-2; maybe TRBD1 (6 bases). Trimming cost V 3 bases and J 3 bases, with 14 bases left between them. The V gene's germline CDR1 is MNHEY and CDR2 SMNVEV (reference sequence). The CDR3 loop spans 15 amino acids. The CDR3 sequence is CASSFGMGAHYGYTF. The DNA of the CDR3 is TGTGCCAGCAGTTTTGGGATGGGGGCACACTATGGCTACACCTTC.

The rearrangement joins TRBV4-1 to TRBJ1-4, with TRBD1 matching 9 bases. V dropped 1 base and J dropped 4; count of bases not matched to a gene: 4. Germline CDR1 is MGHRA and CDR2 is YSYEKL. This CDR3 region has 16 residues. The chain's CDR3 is CASSQGTTGGNEKLFF. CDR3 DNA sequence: TGCGCCAGCAGCCAAGGGACGACAGGGGGTAATGAAAAACTGTTTTTT.

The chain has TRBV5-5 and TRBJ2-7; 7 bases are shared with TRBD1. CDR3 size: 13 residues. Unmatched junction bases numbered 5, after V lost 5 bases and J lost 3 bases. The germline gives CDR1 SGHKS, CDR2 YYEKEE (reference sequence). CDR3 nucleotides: TGTGCCAGCAGTTCGGGACAGTACTACGAGCAGTACTTC. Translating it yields CASSSGQYYEQYF.

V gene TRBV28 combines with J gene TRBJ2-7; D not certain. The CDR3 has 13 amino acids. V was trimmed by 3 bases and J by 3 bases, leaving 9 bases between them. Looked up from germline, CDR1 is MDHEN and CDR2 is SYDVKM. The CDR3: CASSFSRSYEQYF. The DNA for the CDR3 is TGTGCCAGCAGTTTCTCAAGGAGCTACGAGCAGTACTTC.

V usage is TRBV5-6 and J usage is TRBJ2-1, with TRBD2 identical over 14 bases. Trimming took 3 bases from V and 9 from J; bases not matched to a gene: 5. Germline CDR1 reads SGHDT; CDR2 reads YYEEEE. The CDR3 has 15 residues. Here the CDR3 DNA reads TGTGCCAGCAGCTCGGGACTAGCGGGAGCGGTTGAGCAGTTCTTC. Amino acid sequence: CASSSGLAGAVEQFF. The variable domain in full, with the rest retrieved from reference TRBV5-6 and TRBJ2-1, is DAGVTQSPTHLIKTRGQQVTLRCSPKSGHDTVSWYQQALGQGPQFIFQYYEEEERQRGNFPDRFSGHQFPNYSSELNVNALLLGDSALYLCASSSGLAGAVEQFFGPGTRLTVL.

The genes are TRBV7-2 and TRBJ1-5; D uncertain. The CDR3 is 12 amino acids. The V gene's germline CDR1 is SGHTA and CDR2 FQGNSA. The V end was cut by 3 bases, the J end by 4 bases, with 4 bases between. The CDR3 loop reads CASSFPNQPQHF. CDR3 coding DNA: TGTGCCAGCAGCTTCCCGAATCAGCCCCAGCATTTT.

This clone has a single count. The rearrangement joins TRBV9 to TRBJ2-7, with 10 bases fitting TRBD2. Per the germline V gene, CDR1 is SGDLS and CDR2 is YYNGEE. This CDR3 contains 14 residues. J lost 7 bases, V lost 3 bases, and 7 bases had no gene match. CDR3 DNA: TGTGCCAGCAGCGGTCTAGCGGGAGTGGGGGAGCAGTACTTC. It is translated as CASSGLAGVGEQYF.

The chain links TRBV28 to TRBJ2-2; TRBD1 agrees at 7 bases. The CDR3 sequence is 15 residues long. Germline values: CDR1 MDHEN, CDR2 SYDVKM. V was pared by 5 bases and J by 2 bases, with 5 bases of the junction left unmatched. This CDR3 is CASSVGQINTGELFF. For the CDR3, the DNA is TGTGCCAGCAGTGTGGGACAGATAAACACCGGGGAGCTGTTTTTT.

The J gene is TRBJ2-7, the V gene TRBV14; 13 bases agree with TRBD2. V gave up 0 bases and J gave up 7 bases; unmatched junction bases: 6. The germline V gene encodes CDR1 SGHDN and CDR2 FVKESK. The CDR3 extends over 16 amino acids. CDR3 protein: CASSQEGLAGMGEQYF. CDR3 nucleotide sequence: TGTGCCAGCAGCCAAGAGGGACTAGCGGGAATGGGTGAGCAGTACTTC. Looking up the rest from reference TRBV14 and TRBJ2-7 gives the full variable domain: EAGVTQFPSHSVIEKGQTVTLRCDPISGHDNLYWYRRVMGKEIKFLLHFVKESKQDESGMPNNRFLAERTGGTYSTLKVQPAELEDSGVYFCASSQEGLAGMGEQYFGPGTRLTVT.

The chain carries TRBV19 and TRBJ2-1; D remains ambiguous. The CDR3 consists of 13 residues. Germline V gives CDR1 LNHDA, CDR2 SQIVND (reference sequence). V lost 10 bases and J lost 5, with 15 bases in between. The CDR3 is CATVSYRDNEQFF. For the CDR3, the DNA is TGTGCCACCGTATCATACAGAGACAATGAGCAGTTCTTC.